Below are 25 T cell receptor beta chains sequenced from a single sample in a study of shared clonotypes between healthy human individuals (TCRdb year 2020). Receptor libraries were prepared by the immunoSEQ multiplex PCR assay. TCRdb mirrors the immuneACCESS table, restricted to in-frame sequences. Some clones are absent from its copies; in checked studies, under half trace to an unresolved V gene, and the reason for the others is unknown. The sample yields more than 850,000 clones; around 82% were counted once. The ten top clones hold under 0.65% of the sample. The specimen sequenced was memory CD4+ T cells from PBMCs. This specimen's cell subset or site label, per the study, means: CD45RA-negative fraction. The origin of the receptors is a man younger than 35 in good health. Some clones in this sample may be carry-over from other donors' samples.

This clone was seen just once. V and J are TRBV27 and TRBJ1-1; D may be TRBD1 (5 bases). CDR3 length: 13 amino acids. V lost 6 bases and J 5 bases, leaving 13 bases between the germline ends. In germline, CDR1 is MNHEY, CDR2 SMNVEV (reference sequence). The CDR3 coding sequence is TGTGCCAGCAGATGGCGTGGGGGGACTGAAGCTTTCTTT. Protein product: CASRWRGGTEAFF.

The rearrangement joins TRBV7-9 to TRBJ2-5; 9 bases align to TRBD1. The CDR3 consists of 14 residues. The germline CDR1 and CDR2 sequences are SEHNR and FQNEAQ (reference sequence). The J segment lost 4 bases and the V segment lost 5 bases, leaving 5 bases of the junction unmatched. The CDR3 reads CASSPGTGPETQYF. CDR3 bases: TGTGCCAGCAGCCCGGGGACAGGGCCAGAGACCCAGTACTTC.

This clone was recorded once. CDR3 nucleotide sequence: TGTGCCAGCAGTTCGCCGACGGGGAACACAGATACGCAGTATTTT. It is translated as CASSSPTGNTDTQYF. This chain links TRBV28 with TRBJ2-3; a weak D match, TRBD2 (5 bases). The V end lost 4 bases, the J end lost 2 bases, and 13 bases lay between the germline ends. The germline CDR1 and CDR2 sequences are MDHEN and SYDVKM. The CDR3 loop spans 15 amino acids.

This chain connects TRBV29-1 to TRBJ2-5; D ambiguous. Trimming pared 2 bases from V and 5 bases from J, leaving 21 bases between. Per the germline V gene, CDR1 is SQVTM and CDR2 is ANQGSEA. The CDR3 is made up of 16 amino acids. The CDR3 nucleotides read TGCAGCGTTGAACAAGCTCCGCCTAAAAACCGGGAGACCCAGTACTTC. As protein: CSVEQAPPKNRETQYF.

This chain links TRBV27 with TRBJ2-5; 12 bases align to TRBD2. CDR1 and CDR2 (germline): MNHEY, SMNVEV (reference sequence). With V trimmed by 6 bases and J by 0 bases, 2 bases remained unmatched. The CDR3 loop spans 15 amino acids. CDR3 nucleotide sequence: TGTGCCAGCAGGGGGACTAGCGGGTACCAAGAGACCCAGTACTTC. Translating it yields CASRGTSGYQETQYF.

The V and J genes are TRBV28 and TRBJ1-5; D not certain. The CDR3 has 16 residues. V lost 6 bases, J lost 1 base, and 16 bases lay in between. The V gene's germline CDR1 is MDHEN and CDR2 SYDVKM. The CDR3 reads CASRSAGEGSNQPQHF. The CDR3 nucleotides are TGTGCCAGCAGATCGGCCGGGGAGGGCAGCAATCAGCCCCAGCATTTT.

The chain has TRBV7-3 and TRBJ2-7, with 7 bases aligning to TRBD1. In germline, CDR1 is SGHTA, CDR2 FQGTGA. This CDR3 has 15 residues. After removal of 0 bases from V and 5 bases from J, the junction contained 7 bases not matched to a gene. CDR3 protein: CASSLTGDRVHEQYF. The CDR3 nucleotides read TGTGCCAGCAGCTTAACCGGTGACAGGGTTCACGAGCAGTACTTC.

V and J are TRBV9 and TRBJ2-7; weak D call: TRBD2 (5 bases). Trimming pared 0 bases from V and 4 bases from J, leaving 14 bases between. The length of the CDR3 is 15 residues. Germline V CDR1 and CDR2: SGDLS, YYNGEE. CDR3 DNA sequence: TGTGCCAGCAGCGTAGCGCTAGGGCCGGGGTACGAGCAGTACTTC. Encoded protein: CASSVALGPGYEQYF.

There are a few counts of this clone. This chain links TRBV30 with TRBJ1-2; D may be TRBD1 (6 bases). Trimming removed 0 bases at V and 3 bases at J, with 11 bases between. Germline-derived CDR1 and CDR2 are GTSNPN and SVGIG (reference sequence). The CDR3 sequence is 14 residues long. The DNA of the CDR3 is TGTGCCTGGAGTGTACCAGGGGACGACTATGGCTACACCTTC. Protein: CAWSVPGDDYGYTF.

This chain joins TRBV30 and TRBJ2-2; D may match TRBD1 or TRBD2 (6 bases each). The CDR3 loop spans 14 amino acids. Germline CDR1 GTSNPN, CDR2 SVGIG (reference sequence). V gave up 3 bases and J gave up 5 bases, with 13 bases separating them. This CDR3 is CAWRSGAGTGELFF. The CDR3 DNA sequence: TGTGCCTGGAGATCAGGGGCGGGGACCGGGGAGCTGTTTTTT. Looking up the rest from reference TRBV30 and TRBJ2-2 gives the full variable domain: SQTIHQWPATLVQPVGSPLSLECTVEGTSNPNLYWYRQAAGRGLQLLFYSVGIGQISSEVPQNLSASRPQDRQFILSSKKLLLSDSGFYLCAWRSGAGTGELFFGEGSRLTVL.

The genes are TRBV2 and TRBJ1-5, with 9 bases aligning to TRBD1. Losses at the gene ends were 7 bases for V and 2 bases for J; bases not matched to a gene: 3. CDR1 is SNHLY, CDR2 FYNNEI, per germline. The CDR3 contains 14 residues. The CDR3 nucleotides are TGTGCCAGCAAGCGGGACAGGGGCAATCAGCCCCAGCATTTT. Its protein is CASKRDRGNQPQHF.

This rearrangement joins TRBV6-1 to TRBJ1-1, with D uncertain. The CDR3 has 14 residues. Between the trimmed V and J ends, which lost 2 bases and 1 base, there was a span of 8 bases. CDR1 is MNHNS, CDR2 SASEGT, per germline. CDR3 sequence: CASSEHIKNTEAFF. CDR3 coding DNA: TGTGCCAGCAGTGAACATATAAAGAACACTGAAGCTTTCTTT.

In its sample, this clone was seen many times. J is TRBJ1-6 and V is TRBV4-2; D not certain. Trimming cost V 0 bases and J 10 bases, with 16 bases left between them. The germline V gene encodes CDR1 LGHNA and CDR2 YNFKEQ. This CDR3 contains 16 residues. CDR3 amino acids: CASSQDLVALGSPLHF. CDR3 sequence (DNA): TGTGCCAGCAGCCAAGATCTTGTGGCATTGGGGTCACCCCTCCACTTT.

The V gene is TRBV28, the J gene TRBJ1-2; the match to TRBD1 covers 8 bases. Trimming took 2 bases from V and 5 from J; bases not matched to a gene: 7. Germline assignment: CDR1 MDHEN and CDR2 SYDVKM. The CDR3 spans 15 residues. As DNA, the CDR3 is TGTGCCAGCAGTTTAGGGGGACAGGCAGTTTATGGCTACACCTTC. It codes for CASSLGGQAVYGYTF.

The rearrangement links TRBV7-9 to TRBJ2-3; D gene unclear. The V gene's germline CDR1 is SEHNR and CDR2 FQNEAQ (reference sequence). The CDR3 extends over 14 amino acids. V was clipped by 5 bases and J by 0 bases, with 9 bases between them. The CDR3 region is CASSPVPSTDTQYF. CDR3 sequence (DNA): TGTGCCAGCAGCCCCGTTCCGAGCACAGATACGCAGTATTTT.

The chain is built from TRBV5-1 and TRBJ2-3, with D unclear. V lost 2 bases, J lost 2 bases, and 9 bases lay in between. Germline V gives CDR1 SGHRS, CDR2 YFSETQ. This CDR3 spans 14 amino acids. Here the CDR3 reads CASSFQSDTDTQYF. The DNA for the CDR3 is TGCGCCAGCAGCTTTCAGTCGGACACAGATACGCAGTATTTT.

The V gene is TRBV30, the J gene TRBJ2-3; 9 bases match TRBD1. There are 15 residues in the CDR3. The J segment lost 4 bases and the V segment lost 2 bases, leaving 7 bases of the junction unmatched. Germline loops: CDR1 GTSNPN, CDR2 SVGIG (reference sequence). In nucleotides, the CDR3 is TGTGCCTGGAGTACCGGGACAGGGATCGCAGATACGCAGTATTTT. Residues: CAWSTGTGIADTQYF.

The CDR3 spells CASSPTGRTYNQPQHF. The CDR3 region has the DNA TGCGCCAGCAGCCCAACCGGGCGAACCTACAATCAGCCCCAGCATTTT. The rearrangement uses TRBV4-1 and TRBJ1-5; no clear D gene. This CDR3 is 16 amino acids long. V was clipped by 4 bases and J by 3 bases, with 16 bases between them. CDR1 and CDR2 (germline): MGHRA, YSYEKL.

The genes are TRBV28 and TRBJ2-2; D tentatively reads TRBD1 or TRBD2 (5 bases each). With 6 bases removed from V and 6 bases from J, the gap between germline ends came to 11 bases. This CDR3 is 13 amino acids long. Germline assignment: CDR1 MDHEN and CDR2 SYDVKM. The CDR3 DNA reads as TGTGCCAGCAGAGTTGGGGGTTCCGGGGAGCTGTTTTTT. It is translated as CASRVGGSGELFF.

The V and J genes are TRBV18 and TRBJ2-7; TRBD2 agrees at 11 bases. Germline V CDR1 and CDR2: KGHSH, LQKENI. This CDR3 has 16 residues. With 3 bases clipped from V and 2 bases from J, the junction kept 6 bases outside the gene matches. CDR3 region: CASSPRTSGSPYEQYF. CDR3 bases: TGTGCCAGCTCACCGCGAACTAGCGGGAGTCCCTACGAGCAGTACTTC.

The J gene is TRBJ2-4, the V gene TRBV7-2; D may correspond to TRBD1 or TRBD2 (5 bases each). CDR3 length: 15 amino acids. Germline V gene data show CDR1 as SGHTA and CDR2 as FQGNSA. Trimming took off 3 bases at V and 7 bases at J, with 16 bases between the two ends. CDR3 coding DNA: TGTGCCAGCAGCTTTACCGGGACCCCGTCCAACATTCAGTACTTC. Its protein is CASSFTGTPSNIQYF.

This clone appeared a few times. The chain recombines TRBV29-1 with TRBJ2-1; D is possibly TRBD1 or TRBD2 (5 bases each). V lost 4 bases and J 0 bases, leaving 10 bases between the germline ends. Germline V gene sequence: CDR1 SQVTM, CDR2 ANQGSEA. The CDR3 spans 14 residues. CDR3 amino acids: CSVVRGDSYNEQFF. In nucleotides, the CDR3 is TGCAGCGTTGTTAGAGGGGACTCCTACAATGAGCAGTTCTTC.

The chain is built from TRBV27 and TRBJ2-7; unclear D gene. Germline-derived CDR1 and CDR2 are MNHEY and SMNVEV (reference sequence). Trimming left V 6 bases short and J 1 base short, with 22 bases between. This CDR3 is 17 amino acids long. The CDR3 sequence is CASRKYDKLSVSYEQYF. The CDR3 coding sequence is TGTGCCAGCAGAAAATACGACAAATTGTCAGTTTCCTACGAGCAGTACTTC.

The chain's CDR3 is CASSDLDRGSSAEAFF. The CDR3 nucleotides read TGTGCCAGCAGTGATTTGGACAGGGGTTCTAGCGCTGAAGCTTTCTTT. The chain joins TRBV6-4 to TRBJ1-1; 9 positions match TRBD1. This CDR3 is 16 amino acids long. Trimming removed 3 bases from V and 6 bases from J; junction bases left unmatched: 11. Germline CDR1 is MRHNA and CDR2 is SNTAGT.

This clone appeared a single time. This chain joins TRBV9 and TRBJ1-2; D is unresolved. Trimming removed 0 bases at V and 7 bases at J, with 13 bases between. The CDR3 runs to 14 residues. In germline, CDR1 is SGDLS, CDR2 YYNGEE. CDR3 nucleotide sequence: TGTGCCAGCAGCGTAGCTACCCGGTTCGGTGGCTACACCTTC. It is translated as CASSVATRFGGYTF.